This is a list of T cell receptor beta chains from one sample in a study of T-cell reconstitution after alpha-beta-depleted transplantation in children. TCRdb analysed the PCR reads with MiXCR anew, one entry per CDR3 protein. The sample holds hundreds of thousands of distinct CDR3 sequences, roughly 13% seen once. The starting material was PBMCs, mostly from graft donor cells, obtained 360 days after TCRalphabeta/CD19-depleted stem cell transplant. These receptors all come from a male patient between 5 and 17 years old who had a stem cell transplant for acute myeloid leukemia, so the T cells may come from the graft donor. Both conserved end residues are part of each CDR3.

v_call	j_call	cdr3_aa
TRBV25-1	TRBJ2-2	CASSEYTNTGELFF
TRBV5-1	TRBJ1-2	CASSLVTGNYGYTF
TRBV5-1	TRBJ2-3	CASHRDSITDTQYF
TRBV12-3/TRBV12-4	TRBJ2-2	CASSSGANTGELFF
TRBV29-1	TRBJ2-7	CSVFGLSYEQYF
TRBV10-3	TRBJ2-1	CAISRDIDNEQFF
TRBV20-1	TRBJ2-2	CSARAPGGSHTGELFF
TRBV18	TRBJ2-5	CASSPTPGYQETQYF
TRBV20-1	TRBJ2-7	CSARPSGISYEQYF
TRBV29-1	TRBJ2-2	CSVVRASGNTGELFF
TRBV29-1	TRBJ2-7	CSVRMWASYEQYF
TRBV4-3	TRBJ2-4	CASSQAYPGTFQYF
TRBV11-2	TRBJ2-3	CASSLDLTPGDTQYF
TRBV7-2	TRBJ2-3	CASSRATGPQDTQYF
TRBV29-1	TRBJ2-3	CSVGTSGSDTQYF
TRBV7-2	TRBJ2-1	CASSIAKGRNEQFF
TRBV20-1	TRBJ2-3	CCARRGWSTSTDTQYF
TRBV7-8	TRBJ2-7	CASRAGTGRSEQYF
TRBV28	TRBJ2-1	CASSFAGEEYNEQFF